This T cell receptor (beta chain) came from a study of blood T cell repertoires in COVID-19. Here immunoSEQ multiplex PCR was the method, and the copy in TCRdb shows in-frame clones only, minus some. The repertoire includes under 250,000 clones, approximately 91% of them detected once, and less than 3.5% sits in the top ten. Germline trimming cut 0 bases from V and 4 bases from J; bases unmatched to any gene: 27. This CDR3 region has 22 residues. Germline CDR1 is SGDLS and CDR2 is YYNGEE. The sequence was obtained from a woman aged 55-70 years with acute or convalescent COVID-19. The chain links TRBV9 to TRBJ1-2; TRBD1 aligns across 7 bases. The sequencing input was peripheral blood. CDR3: CASSVAATLPEQGPRWVYGYTF. The CDR3 DNA reads as TGTGCCAGCAGCGTAGCTGCGACTCTTCCGGAACAGGGGCCGCGCTGGGTCTATGGCTACACCTTC.